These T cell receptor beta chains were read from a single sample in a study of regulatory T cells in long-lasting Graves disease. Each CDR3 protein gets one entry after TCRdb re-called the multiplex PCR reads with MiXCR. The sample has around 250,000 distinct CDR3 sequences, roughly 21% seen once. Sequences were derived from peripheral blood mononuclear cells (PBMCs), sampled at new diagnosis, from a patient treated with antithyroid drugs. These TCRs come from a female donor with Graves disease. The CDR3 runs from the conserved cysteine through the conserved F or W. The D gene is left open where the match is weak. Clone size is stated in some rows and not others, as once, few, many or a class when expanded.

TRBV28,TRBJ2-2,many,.,TGTGCCAGCACTACACCCCCGGGGGCCTCCGGGGAGCTGTTTTTT,CASTTPPGASGELFF
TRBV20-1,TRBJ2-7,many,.,TGCAGTGCTAGAGATCCGTCGAACGTCCACGAGCAGTACTTC,CSARDPSNVHEQYF
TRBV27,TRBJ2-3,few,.,TGTGCCAGCAGGTTAGCACATAACACAGATACGCAGTATTTT,CASRLAHNTDTQYF
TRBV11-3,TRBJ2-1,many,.,TGTGCCAGCAGCTTCGAGAACTACAATGAGCAGTTCTTC,CASSFENYNEQFF
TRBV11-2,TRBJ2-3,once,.,TGTGCCAGCAGCCCAGAGCGATGGGGAGTCACAGATACGCAGTATTTT,CASSPERWGVTDTQYF
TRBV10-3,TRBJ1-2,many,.,TGTGCCATCAGCGCTCGGGAGGGAGGCTACACCTTC,CAISAREGGYTF
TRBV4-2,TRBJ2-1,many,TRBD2,TGTGCCAGCAGCCAAGATCAGTCTAGCGGTTACAATGAGCAGTTCTTC,CASSQDQSSGYNEQFF
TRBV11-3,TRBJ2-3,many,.,TGTGCCAGCAGCTATGGGGGAACTAGCACAGATACGCAGTATTTT,CASSYGGTSTDTQYF
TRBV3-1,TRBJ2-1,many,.,TGTGCCAGCAGCCAAGTAACCGGTGAGCAGTTCTTC,CASSQVTGEQFF
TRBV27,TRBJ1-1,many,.,TGTGCCAGCAGTTCCAAGGCAGGGCGGGGAACTGAAGCTTTCTTT,CASSSKAGRGTEAFF
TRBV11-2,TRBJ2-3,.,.,TGTGCCAGCAGCTTAAGTTGGGGGGCGCGTAGTACAGATACGCAGTATTTT,CASSLSWGARSTDTQYF
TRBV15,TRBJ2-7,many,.,TGTGCCACCAGCAGAGACGGGTTCGGGAGTGTTTCCTACGAGCAGTACTTC,CATSRDGFGSVSYEQYF
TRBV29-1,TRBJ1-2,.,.,TGCAGCGTTGGTCCGGAGGGGGATGTTAACTATGGCTACACCTTC,CSVGPEGDVNYGYTF
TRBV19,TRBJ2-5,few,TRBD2,TGTGCCAGTAGTTTATCTAAACGGACTAGCGTTCTAGAGACCCAGTACTTC,CASSLSKRTSVLETQYF